The 21 T cell receptor beta chains listed next were all sequenced from one sample in a study of shared clonotypes between healthy human individuals. Some clones are missing from TCRdb's copy, which holds only in-frame ones; the method was immunoSEQ multiplex PCR. The sample yields over a million clones, around 78% seen once. Material: memory CD4+ T cells from PBMCs. The subset was: CD45RA-negative fraction. The origin of the receptors is a man between 18 and 29 years old in good health. Some clones in this sample may be carry-over from other donors' samples.

With regard to this clone: The same CDR3 also results from other DNA sequences found in this sample. The gene calls are TRBV5-1 and TRBJ2-3, with D possibly being TRBD2 (5 bases). The germline V gene has CDR1 SGHRS and CDR2 YFSETQ. This CDR3 region has 15 residues. Trimming took off 0 bases at V and 2 bases at J, with 10 bases between the two ends. The DNA of the CDR3 is TGCGCCAGCAGCTTGGGGCTAGCAGACACAGATACGCAGTATTTT. It codes for CASSLGLADTDTQYF.

Here the CDR3 reads CARSFPPRSYNEQFF. In nucleotides, the CDR3 is TGTGCCAGAAGCTTTCCCCCCCGATCCTACAATGAGCAGTTCTTC. V usage is TRBV5-3 and J usage is TRBJ2-1, with no clear D. TRBV5-3 is an open reading frame, and its role is uncertain. Trimming removed 2 bases at V and 1 base at J, with 10 bases between. This CDR3 comprises 15 residues.

The CDR3 here is CAWSVQGTTAYTF. CDR3 coding DNA: TGTGCCTGGAGTGTACAAGGGACCACCGCCTACACCTTC. This chain uses TRBV30 with TRBJ1-2, with D possibly TRBD1 on 5 matching bases. V was clipped by 0 bases and J by 10 bases, with 15 bases between them. CDR1 is GTSNPN, CDR2 SVGIG, per germline (reference sequence). The CDR3 has 13 residues.

V usage is TRBV6-1 and J usage is TRBJ2-5, with 12 bases fitting TRBD2. The germline V gene encodes CDR1 MNHNS and CDR2 SASEGT. Trimming took 2 bases from V and 4 from J; bases not matched to a gene: 2. The CDR3 extends over 15 amino acids. This CDR3 reads CASSELGLAGETQYF. In DNA, the CDR3 is TGTGCCAGCAGTGAATTGGGACTAGCGGGAGAGACCCAGTACTTC.

Here the CDR3 reads CASSRPSTENTEAFF. The CDR3, as DNA: TGTGCCAGCAGCCGCCCATCGACAGAGAACACTGAAGCTTTCTTT. The rearrangement joins TRBV5-4 to TRBJ1-1, with D perhaps matching TRBD1 (5 bases). Per germline, CDR1 SGHNT and CDR2 YYREEE (reference sequence). The CDR3 runs to 15 residues. Deletions cut 4 bases from V and 1 base from J, with 14 bases between.

The chain couples TRBV27 to TRBJ2-3, with 9 bases fitting TRBD1. Germline trimming cut 5 bases from V and 6 bases from J; bases unmatched to any gene: 12. Germline V lookup: CDR1 MNHEY, CDR2 SMNVEV (reference sequence). CDR3 length: 16 amino acids. In nucleotides, the CDR3 is TGTGCCAGCAGTCCCCTTGACAGGGGGGGTTGGGATACGCAGTATTTT. This encodes CASSPLDRGGWDTQYF.

V is TRBV5-5 and J is TRBJ2-7; 9 bases fit TRBD2. The CDR3 loop spans 17 amino acids. CDR1 is SGHKS, CDR2 YYEKEE, per germline (reference sequence). With V trimmed by 5 bases and J by 2 bases, 14 bases remained unmatched. CDR3 bases: TGTGCCAGCAGGTCCGACGTCGGGAGGACTAGCGCCTACGAGCAGTACTTC. Translating it yields CASRSDVGRTSAYEQYF.

About this clone itself: Different DNA sequences within this sample yield the same CDR3. This chain joins TRBV29-1 and TRBJ1-1; D unclear. V was cut by 4 bases and J by 1 base, with 4 bases left in between. CDR3 size: 11 residues. Germline CDR1 reads SQVTM; CDR2 reads ANQGSEA. CDR3 sequence reads: CSVVRNTEAFF. The CDR3 nucleotides are TGCAGCGTTGTTCGGAACACTGAAGCTTTCTTT.

Of note for this clone: The sample holds other DNA sequences that translate to the same CDR3. This chain connects TRBV7-9 to TRBJ2-4; 8 bases are shared with TRBD2. The CDR3 runs 19 residues. J gave up 4 bases and V 4 bases, and 18 bases lay outside the gene matches. Germline loops: CDR1 SEHNR, CDR2 FQNEAQ (reference sequence). CDR3 DNA: TGTGCCAGCAGCTCCCGCACCTTAGCGGGACCCGATATAAAAAACATTCAGTACTTC. This sequence encodes CASSSRTLAGPDIKNIQYF.

This clone has ten or more counts. The V call is TRBV28, the J call TRBJ1-1; D is unclear. Germline V gene data show CDR1 as MDHEN and CDR2 as SYDVKM. V was trimmed by 6 bases and J by 5 bases, leaving 16 bases between them. There are 14 residues in the CDR3. CDR3 sequence reads: CASSLNTAVTEAFF. The CDR3 DNA follows: TGTGCCAGCAGCCTTAATACGGCGGTAACTGAAGCTTTCTTT.

The J gene is TRBJ2-1, the V gene TRBV19, with TRBD2 as a possible D gene (5 bases). The CDR3 has 17 amino acids. The V and J ends lost 4 bases and 7 bases respectively, with 23 bases between them. Germline CDR1 reads LNHDA; CDR2 reads SQIVND (reference sequence). The CDR3 reads CASSRRTPRKERNEQFF. As DNA, the CDR3 is TGTGCCAGTAGTAGGCGGACTCCTCGAAAGGAAAGGAATGAGCAGTTCTTC.

For this clone: A far larger clone is only one base removed, so a read error is likely. Other DNA sequences in the sample encode the same CDR3. The J gene is TRBJ1-1, the V gene TRBV6-5; D gene uncertain. From germline, CDR1 is MNHEY and CDR2 SVGAGI. There are 11 residues in the CDR3. Trimming removed 6 bases at V and 0 bases at J, with 2 bases between. The CDR3 DNA is TGTGCCAGCAGGATGAACACTGAAGCTTTCTTT. Protein: CASRMNTEAFF.

This CDR3 is CASSQDSAASGFYEQYF. The DNA for the CDR3 is TGTGCCAGCAGCCAAGATAGCGCGGCTAGCGGATTCTACGAGCAGTACTTC. J is TRBJ2-7 and V is TRBV4-2, with TRBD2 identical over 7 bases. The CDR3 loop spans 17 amino acids. With 0 bases clipped from V and 3 bases from J, the junction kept 11 bases outside the gene matches. Germline V gene sequence: CDR1 LGHNA, CDR2 YNFKEQ.

This clone has at least ten counts. The chain carries TRBV4-1 and TRBJ2-5; D is possibly TRBD1 or TRBD2 (6 bases each). CDR3 length: 16 amino acids. Trimming took off 3 bases at V and 5 bases at J, with 19 bases between the two ends. Germline V gene data show CDR1 as MGHRA and CDR2 as YSYEKL. In DNA, the CDR3 is TGCGCCAGCAGCCACCGGGGGCGGGGCGAGGGGGAGACCCAGTACTTC. This translates into CASSHRGRGEGETQYF.

The chain uses TRBV6-6 and TRBJ1-5, with D hard to call. The CDR3 loop spans 14 amino acids. Germline assignment: CDR1 MNHNY and CDR2 SVGAGI (reference sequence). Trimming removed 2 bases from V and 9 bases from J, with 14 bases in between. In DNA, the CDR3 is TGTGCCAGCAGTTACGAGGGAGAGCCGGGGCCCCAGCATTTT. Translation gives CASSYEGEPGPQHF.

This chain connects TRBV11-3 to TRBJ2-3, with a tentative D call TRBD2 (5 bases). CDR1 and CDR2 (germline): SGHNT, YENEEA. Trimming left V 5 bases short and J 0 bases short, with 12 bases between. The CDR3 has 15 amino acids. The CDR3 coding sequence is TGTGCCAGCAGCGAAGGAGGTGGTAGCACAGATACGCAGTATTTT. This translates into CASSEGGGSTDTQYF.

The rearrangement joins TRBV6-6 to TRBJ2-1; D is possibly TRBD2 (5 bases). The V gene's germline CDR1 is MNHNY and CDR2 SVGAGI (reference sequence). The V and J ends lost 7 bases and 8 bases respectively, with 15 bases between them. This CDR3 has 13 residues. CDR3: CASTSRVLDEQFF. CDR3 bases: TGTGCCAGCACGTCGAGGGTTTTGGATGAGCAGTTCTTC.

The rearrangement joins TRBV28 to TRBJ2-7; 8 positions agree with TRBD1. V was clipped by 4 bases and J by 3 bases; unmatched bases: 8. The CDR3 runs 15 residues. The germline gives CDR1 MDHEN, CDR2 SYDVKM. CDR3 loop: CASSSRTGKIYEQYF. The CDR3 bases are TGTGCCAGCAGTTCCCGGACAGGGAAAATCTACGAGCAGTACTTC.

This rearrangement joins TRBV5-1 to TRBJ2-1; 9 bases align to TRBD2. Trimming took 5 bases from V and 5 from J; bases not matched to a gene: 11. Germline loops: CDR1 SGHRS, CDR2 YFSETQ. The CDR3 consists of 16 residues. In DNA, the CDR3 is TGCGCCAGCAGTCAGAACCTAGCGGGAATAGACAATGAGCAGTTCTTC. This translates into CASSQNLAGIDNEQFF.

CDR3 sequence reads: CASSRSTGVREQYF. DNA for the CDR3: TGTGCCAGCAGTCGGTCAACAGGGGTTCGGGAGCAGTACTTC. The chain joins TRBV28 to TRBJ2-7; 7 bases line up with TRBD1. CDR1 is MDHEN and CDR2 is SYDVKM in the germline V gene. J lost 7 bases, V lost 5 bases, and 11 bases had no gene match. This CDR3 is 14 amino acids long.

The chain is built from TRBV7-6 and TRBJ2-5; TRBD2 matches at 7 bases. Trimming cost V 5 bases and J 0 bases; bases outside gene matches: 9. Germline CDR1 is SGHVS and CDR2 is FNYEAQ. CDR3 length: 16 amino acids. The CDR3: CASSPRGRGYQETQYF. DNA of the CDR3: TGTGCCAGCAGCCCGCGGGGGAGAGGCTACCAAGAGACCCAGTACTTC.